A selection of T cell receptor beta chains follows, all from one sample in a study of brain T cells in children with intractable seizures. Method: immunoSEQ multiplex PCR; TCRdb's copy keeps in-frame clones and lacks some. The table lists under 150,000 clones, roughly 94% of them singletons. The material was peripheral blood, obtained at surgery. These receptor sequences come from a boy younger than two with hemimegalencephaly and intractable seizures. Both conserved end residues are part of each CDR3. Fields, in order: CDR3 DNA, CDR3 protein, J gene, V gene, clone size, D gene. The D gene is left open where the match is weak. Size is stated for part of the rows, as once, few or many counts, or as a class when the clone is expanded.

TGTGCCAGCTCACCACAAGGGAGGCGAGGGCCCGAGACCCAGTACTTC CASSPQGRRGPETQYF TRBJ2-5 TRBV18 NA NA
TGTGCCAGCAGCATCGTTGGGATTGCTAGCGGGAGGGGAGCGGGCTACGAGCAGTACTTC CASSIVGIASGRGAGYEQYF TRBJ2-7 TRBV28 NA TRBD2
TGTGCCATCTCCGCCTCGGACTATGGCTACACCTTC CAISASDYGYTF TRBJ1-2 TRBV10-3 NA NA
TGTGCCAGCAGCTTCGGGGCGCGAGAGACCCAGTACTTC CASSFGARETQYF TRBJ2-5 TRBV7-2 NA NA
TGTGCCAGCAGCGTAGGGGGACTAGCGGGAGGGCCAGTCGGGGAGACCCAGTACTTC CASSVGGLAGGPVGETQYF TRBJ2-5 TRBV9 NA TRBD2
TGTGCCAGCACCCCGTGGACAGGGTCTGGGGATGAGCAGTTCTTC CASTPWTGSGDEQFF TRBJ2-1 TRBV6-7 NA TRBD1
TGTGCCAGCCGACCCGGGACAGGGGAGAATTCACCCCTCCACTTT CASRPGTGENSPLHF TRBJ1-6 TRBV6-5 NA TRBD1
TGTGCCACCAGCAGTCGCATTGGGGGGTTCGACTACGAGCAGTACTTC CATSSRIGGFDYEQYF TRBJ2-7 TRBV15 NA NA
TGTGCCAGCAGCGTTGGACGGGACTCCCCGCCCAATGAGCAGTTCTTC CASSVGRDSPPNEQFF TRBJ2-1 TRBV7-3 NA NA
TGTGCCTGGAGTGTAAAGGGGGCGGACACCATATATTTT CAWSVKGADTIYF TRBJ1-3 TRBV30 NA TRBD1
TGTGCCATCAGTGAGTTTCTAGCGGGAGGCTCCTACGAGCAGTACTTC CAISEFLAGGSYEQYF TRBJ2-7 TRBV10-3 once TRBD2
TGTGCCAGCAGCCTATTAGCGGGAGCGAACACCGGGGAGCTGTTTTTT CASSLLAGANTGELFF TRBJ2-2 TRBV11-3 NA TRBD2
TGCGCCAGCAGCCAAGTCCTTCAGGGACCCAGAGAGACCCAGTACTTC CASSQVLQGPRETQYF TRBJ2-5 TRBV4-3 once NA
TGTGCCAGCAGCTTTGGGTCAGGAGGCACCGGGGAGCTGTTTTTT CASSFGSGGTGELFF TRBJ2-2 TRBV7-2 NA NA
TGTGCCAGCAGTATTCGACAGGGGGCGGGCGAGCAGTACTTC CASSIRQGAGEQYF TRBJ2-7 TRBV27 NA TRBD1
TGTGCCAGCAGTTGGGCTAGCGGGAATGAGCAGTTCTTC CASSWASGNEQFF TRBJ2-1 TRBV6-2/TRBV6-3 NA TRBD2
TGTGCCAGCAGCCCATGGATAGGCCGGGGGGCTGGGGAAAAACTGTTTTTT CASSPWIGRGAGEKLFF TRBJ1-4 TRBV7-9 NA NA
TGTGCCAGCAGTTTATGGCGGGGGACAGTCACCTACGAGCAGTACTTC CASSLWRGTVTYEQYF TRBJ2-7 TRBV27 few NA
TGTGCCAGCAGCGTAGAGGGGTCGGTTGGAAACACCATATATTTT CASSVEGSVGNTIYF TRBJ1-3 TRBV9 NA NA
TGCAGTGCTAGGCCCAGGCTGTACTTC CSARPRLYF TRBJ2-7 TRBV20-1 NA NA
TGTGCCACCAAGCGGGAGTCAGATACGCAGTATTTT CATKRESDTQYF TRBJ2-3 TRBV2 NA TRBD2
TGTGCCAGCAGTTACGAGTCTAGGGTATACAATGAGCAGTTCTTC CASSYESRVYNEQFF TRBJ2-1 TRBV6-2/TRBV6-3 NA NA
TGTGCCAGCAGCTTTCACAGGGGGCCTCCCCCAGCCAAAAACATTCAGTACTTC CASSFHRGPPPAKNIQYF TRBJ2-4 TRBV5-6 NA TRBD1
TGCGCCAGCAGTCTACAGGGGTTCGGCGGGGAGCTGTTTTTT CASSLQGFGGELFF TRBJ2-2 TRBV5-1 NA TRBD1
TGTGCCAGCAGCTCCTACGGGACTAGCGGAGCGGGCTGGGAGACCCAGTACTTC CASSSYGTSGAGWETQYF TRBJ2-5 TRBV7-2 NA TRBD2
TGTGCCATCAGTGATATAGGGACTAGCGGGTACAATGAGCAGTTCTTC CAISDIGTSGYNEQFF TRBJ2-1 TRBV10-3 NA TRBD2
TGTGCCAGCAGCCGATATAGCGGGGCCCAAGAGACCCAGTACTTC CASSRYSGAQETQYF TRBJ2-5 TRBV7-9 NA TRBD2
TGTGCCAGCAGTTCCCCTTGGGGGGGACTGGTCTCCTACGAGCAGTACTTC CASSSPWGGLVSYEQYF TRBJ2-7 TRBV2 NA TRBD2
TGTGCCAGCAGCTTCACAGACAGGGAAGAGACCCAGTACTTC CASSFTDREETQYF TRBJ2-5 TRBV5-4 NA TRBD1
TGCAGTGCTAGTGGGCTAAATGAGCAGTTCTTC CSASGLNEQFF TRBJ2-1 TRBV20-1 NA NA
TGTGCCACCAGTGACCCTCGGACAGGGGGCGTGTACAATGAGCAGTTCTTC CATSDPRTGGVYNEQFF TRBJ2-1 TRBV24-1 NA TRBD1
TGTGCCAGCAGCCGAGCCACCGGGGAGCTGTTTTTT CASSRATGELFF TRBJ2-2 TRBV7-8 NA NA
TGCAGCGTTGAAGATCCGGACAGGGACAACACAGATACGCAGTATTTT CSVEDPDRDNTDTQYF TRBJ2-3 TRBV29-1 NA TRBD1
TGTGCCAGCAGCCTTGAGGGACAGGGCAACACCATATATTTT CASSLEGQGNTIYF TRBJ1-3 TRBV3-1/TRBV3-2 NA TRBD1
TGTGCCAGCAGCCCCGGCGGCAGCAGTAATGGCTACACCTTC CASSPGGSSNGYTF TRBJ1-2 TRBV5-4 NA NA
TGTGCCAGCACCCCGGGGTTAGCGGGAGCCTACGAGCAGTACTTC CASTPGLAGAYEQYF TRBJ2-7 TRBV28 NA TRBD2
TGTGCCACCAGCAGGGGGGACAGCCAAGAGACCCAGTACTTC CATSRGDSQETQYF TRBJ2-5 TRBV15 NA TRBD1
TGTGCCAGCAGTTCCCCGAGGCTAGCGCCCACCTACGAGCAGTACTTC CASSSPRLAPTYEQYF TRBJ2-7 TRBV28 NA NA
TGTGCCAGCAGCTGGGGACTAGCGGGAGTGGTTCCCACAGATACGCAGTATTTT CASSWGLAGVVPTDTQYF TRBJ2-3 TRBV5-4 NA TRBD2
TGTGCCAGCAGCGTGGGGGGACCATATAGCAATCAGCCCCAGCATTTT CASSVGGPYSNQPQHF TRBJ1-5 TRBV9 NA NA
TGTGCCAGTAGTATAGTTGGACTAGCGGGGGCAAACACCGGGGAGCTGTTTTTT CASSIVGLAGANTGELFF TRBJ2-2 TRBV19 NA TRBD2
TGTGCCAGCAGTCTCCGGGACAGGGGCTACGAGCAGTACTTC CASSLRDRGYEQYF TRBJ2-7 TRBV6-5 NA TRBD1